This T cell receptor beta chain was captured in a study of T cells in Graves' hyperthyroidism and ophthalmopathy. This clonotype was picked up many times. Germline V gene data show CDR1 as KGHDR and CDR2 as SFDVKD. The CDR3 is made up of 15 amino acids. Trimming took 3 bases from V and 4 from J; bases not matched to a gene: 3. The authors obtained PBMCs from about 9 ml of fresh peripheral blood. TCR beta CDR3 regions were amplified from RNA. The HTBI primer set was used in a first-round RT-PCR of the TCR CDR3. TCRdb itself ran the multiplex PCR reads through MiXCR, one entry per CDR3 protein. This sample has 500,000 to 800,000 distinct CDR3 sequences, with around 13% found just once.

The material sequenced was blood. The TCR was taken from a woman between 45 and 65 years old with Graves' ophthalmopathy. V is TRBV24-1 and J is TRBJ2-1; 9 bases match TRBD1. As DNA, the CDR3 is TGTGCCACCAGTGATGCCGGGACAGGGTACAATGAGCAGTTCTTC. This sequence encodes CATSDAGTGYNEQFF.